The clone carrying this T cell receptor (beta chain) has more than one count but fewer than ten. This sample was taken from a study of blood T cells in healthy people across ages. Staff drew roughly 10 milliliters of peripheral blood from each donor. Combining a sample-barcoded 5' primer with a J-beta primer mix, a second PCR ran for 7 to 11 cycles. A template-switch adaptor containing 12 random nucleotides labeled each cDNA molecule. Using its own MiXCR run on the 5' RACE reads, TCRdb lists one record per CDR3 protein. In the table there are 550,000 to 650,000 distinct CDR3 sequences, about 25% of which are singletons. This sample was also put to use in a study of T cells of mothers and their children.

The receptor comes from a boy younger than 10 in good health. Sequencing was performed on blood.

The CDR3 sequence: CASSLVSGRATEAFF. The CDR3 DNA reads as TGCGCCAGCAGCTTGGTCAGTGGGCGGGCCACTGAAGCTTTCTTT. The V and J genes are TRBV5-1 and TRBJ1-1; D not certain. Trimming removed 0 bases from V and 4 bases from J, with 13 bases in between. The CDR3 length is 15 residues. CDR1 and CDR2 (germline): SGHRS, YFSETQ.